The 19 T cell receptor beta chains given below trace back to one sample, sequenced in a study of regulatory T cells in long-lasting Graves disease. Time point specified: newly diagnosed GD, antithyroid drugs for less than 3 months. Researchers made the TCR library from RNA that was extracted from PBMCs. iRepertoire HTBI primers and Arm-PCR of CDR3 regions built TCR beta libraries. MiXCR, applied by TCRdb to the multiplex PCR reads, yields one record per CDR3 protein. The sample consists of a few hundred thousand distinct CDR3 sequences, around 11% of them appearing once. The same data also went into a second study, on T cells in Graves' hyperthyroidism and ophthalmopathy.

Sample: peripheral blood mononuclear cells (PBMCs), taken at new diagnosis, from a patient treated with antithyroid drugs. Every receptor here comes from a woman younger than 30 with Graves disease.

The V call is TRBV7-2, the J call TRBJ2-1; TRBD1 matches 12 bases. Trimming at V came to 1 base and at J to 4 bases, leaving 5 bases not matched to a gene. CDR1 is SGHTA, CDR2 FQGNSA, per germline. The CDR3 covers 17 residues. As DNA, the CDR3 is TGTGCCAGCAGCTTAGAGGGGACAGGGGGCCCATACAATGAGCAGTTCTTC. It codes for CASSLEGTGGPYNEQFF.

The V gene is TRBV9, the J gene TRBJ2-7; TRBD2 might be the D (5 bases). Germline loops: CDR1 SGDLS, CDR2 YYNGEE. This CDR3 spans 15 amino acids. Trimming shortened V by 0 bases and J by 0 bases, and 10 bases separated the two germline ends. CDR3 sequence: CASSVGGYSSYEQYF. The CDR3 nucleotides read TGTGCCAGCAGCGTAGGCGGGTACAGCTCCTACGAGCAGTACTTC. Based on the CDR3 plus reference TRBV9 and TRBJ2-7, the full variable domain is DSGVTQTPKHLITATGQRVTLRCSPRSGDLSVYWYQQSLDQGLQFLIQYYNGEERAKGNILERFSAQQFPDLHSELNLSSLELGDSALYFCASSVGGYSSYEQYFGPGTRLTVT.

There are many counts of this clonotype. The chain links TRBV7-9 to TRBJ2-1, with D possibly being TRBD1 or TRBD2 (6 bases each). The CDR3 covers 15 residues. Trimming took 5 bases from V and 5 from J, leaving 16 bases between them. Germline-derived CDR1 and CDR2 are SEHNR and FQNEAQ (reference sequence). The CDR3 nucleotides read TGTGCCAGCAGCATGGGGGGCGGGGAGCACAATGAGCAGTTCTTC. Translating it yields CASSMGGGEHNEQFF.

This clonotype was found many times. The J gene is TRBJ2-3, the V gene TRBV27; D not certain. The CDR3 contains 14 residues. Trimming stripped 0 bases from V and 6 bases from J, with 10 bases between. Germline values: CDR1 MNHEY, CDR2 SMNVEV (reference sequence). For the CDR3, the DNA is TGTGCCAGCAGTTTATCCGTGGTTTCGGATACGCAGTATTTT. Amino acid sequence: CASSLSVVSDTQYF.

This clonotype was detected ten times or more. CDR3 amino acids: CASSYRRERIGELFF. CDR3 nucleotides: TGTGCCAGCAGTTATCGGCGGGAGCGAATCGGGGAGCTGTTTTTT. The rearrangement links TRBV6-5 to TRBJ2-2; 7 nucleotides match TRBD2. The germline gives CDR1 MNHEY, CDR2 SVGAGI. Germline trimming cut 3 bases from V and 7 bases from J; bases unmatched to any gene: 8. The CDR3 contains 15 residues.

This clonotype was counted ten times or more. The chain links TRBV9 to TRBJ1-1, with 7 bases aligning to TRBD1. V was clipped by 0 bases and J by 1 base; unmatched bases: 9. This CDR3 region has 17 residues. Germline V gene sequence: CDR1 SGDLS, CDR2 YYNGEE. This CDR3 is CASSVEGTPGGNTEAFF. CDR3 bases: TGTGCCAGCAGCGTAGAGGGGACCCCAGGGGGGAACACTGAAGCTTTCTTT.

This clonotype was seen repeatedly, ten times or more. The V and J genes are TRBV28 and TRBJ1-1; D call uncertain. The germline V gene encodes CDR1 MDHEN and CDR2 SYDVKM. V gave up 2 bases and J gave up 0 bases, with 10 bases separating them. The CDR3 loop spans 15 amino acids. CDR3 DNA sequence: TGTGCCAGCAGTTTAACCCTTCTCATGAACACTGAAGCTTTCTTT. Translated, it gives CASSLTLLMNTEAFF.

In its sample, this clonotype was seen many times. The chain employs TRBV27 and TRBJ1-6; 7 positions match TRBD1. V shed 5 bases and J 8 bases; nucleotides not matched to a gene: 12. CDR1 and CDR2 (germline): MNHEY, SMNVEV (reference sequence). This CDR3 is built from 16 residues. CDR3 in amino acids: CASSPSTGRTDSPLHF. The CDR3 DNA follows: TGTGCCAGCAGTCCATCGACAGGGAGGACCGATTCACCCCTCCACTTT.

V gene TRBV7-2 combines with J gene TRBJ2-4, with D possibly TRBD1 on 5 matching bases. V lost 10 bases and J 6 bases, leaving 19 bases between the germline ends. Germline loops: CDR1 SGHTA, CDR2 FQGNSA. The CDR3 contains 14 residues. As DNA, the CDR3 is TGTGCCACTAAGGGGCCTCCTAATTTAAACATTCAGTACTTC. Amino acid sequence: CATKGPPNLNIQYF. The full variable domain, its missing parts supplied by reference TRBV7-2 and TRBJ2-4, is GAGVSQSPSNKVTEKGKDVELRCDPISGHTALYWYRQSLGQGLEFLIYFQGNSAPDKSGLPSDRFSAERTGGSVSTLTIQRTQQEDSAVYLCATKGPPNLNIQYFGAGTRLSVL.

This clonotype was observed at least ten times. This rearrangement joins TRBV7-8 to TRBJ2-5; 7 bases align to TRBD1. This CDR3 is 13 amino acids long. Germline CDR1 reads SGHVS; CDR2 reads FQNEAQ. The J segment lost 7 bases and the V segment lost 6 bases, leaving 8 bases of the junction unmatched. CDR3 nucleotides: TGTGCCAGCAGTTACAGGGGAAGGGTGACCCAGTACTTC. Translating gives CASSYRGRVTQYF. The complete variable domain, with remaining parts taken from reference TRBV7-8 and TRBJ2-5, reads GAGVSQSPRYKVAKRGQDVALRCDPISGHVSLFWYQQALGQGPEFLTYFQNEAQLDKSGLPSDRFFAERPEGSVSTLKIQRTQQEDSAVYLCASSYRGRVTQYFGPGTRLLVL.

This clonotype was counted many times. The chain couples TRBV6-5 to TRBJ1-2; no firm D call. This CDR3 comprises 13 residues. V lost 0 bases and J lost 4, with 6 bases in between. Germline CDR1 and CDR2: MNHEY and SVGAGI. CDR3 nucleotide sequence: TGTGCCAGCAGTTACTCGGCAGTCTATGGCTACACCTTC. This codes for CASSYSAVYGYTF.

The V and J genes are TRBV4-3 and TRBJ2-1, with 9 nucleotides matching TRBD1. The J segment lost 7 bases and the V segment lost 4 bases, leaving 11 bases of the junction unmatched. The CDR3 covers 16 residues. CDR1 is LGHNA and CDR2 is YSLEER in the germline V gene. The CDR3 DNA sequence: TGCGCCAGCAGCCGAGGGCCGGGACAGGGCAGGAATGAGCAGTTCTTC. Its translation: CASSRGPGQGRNEQFF.

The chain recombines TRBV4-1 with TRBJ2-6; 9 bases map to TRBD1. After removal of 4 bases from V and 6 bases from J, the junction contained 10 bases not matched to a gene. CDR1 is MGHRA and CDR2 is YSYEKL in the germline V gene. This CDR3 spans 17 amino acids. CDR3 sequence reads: CASSRRGQGMEANVLTF. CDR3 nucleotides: TGCGCCAGCAGCCGCCGAGGACAGGGGATGGAGGCCAACGTCCTGACTTTC.

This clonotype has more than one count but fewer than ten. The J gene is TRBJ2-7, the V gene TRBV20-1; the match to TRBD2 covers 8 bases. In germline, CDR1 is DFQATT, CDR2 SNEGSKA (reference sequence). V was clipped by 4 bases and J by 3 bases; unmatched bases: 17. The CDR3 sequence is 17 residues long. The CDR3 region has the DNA TGCAGTGCTATCCCCCCTTTGCTAGCGGGCGGAAGCTACGAGCAGTACTTC. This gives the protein CSAIPPLLAGGSYEQYF.

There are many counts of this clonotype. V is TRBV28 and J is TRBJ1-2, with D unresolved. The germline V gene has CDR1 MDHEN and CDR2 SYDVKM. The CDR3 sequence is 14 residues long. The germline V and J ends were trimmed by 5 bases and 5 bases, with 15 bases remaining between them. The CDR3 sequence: CASSPPRLIYGYTF. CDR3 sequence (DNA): TGTGCCAGCAGTCCACCTCGACTTATTTATGGCTACACCTTC.

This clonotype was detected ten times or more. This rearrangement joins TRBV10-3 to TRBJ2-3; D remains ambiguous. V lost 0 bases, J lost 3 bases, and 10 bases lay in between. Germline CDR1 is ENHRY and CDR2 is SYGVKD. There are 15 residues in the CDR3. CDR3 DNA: TGTGCCATCAGTGAGTCCCTACGTAGAACAGATACGCAGTATTTT. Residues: CAISESLRRTDTQYF.

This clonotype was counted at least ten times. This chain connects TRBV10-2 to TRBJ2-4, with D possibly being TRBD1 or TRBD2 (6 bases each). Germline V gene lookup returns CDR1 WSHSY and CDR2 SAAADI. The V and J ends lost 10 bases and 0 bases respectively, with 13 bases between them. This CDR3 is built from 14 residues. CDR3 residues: CATKGEVAKNIQYF. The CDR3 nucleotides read TGCGCCACCAAGGGGGAGGTAGCCAAAAACATTCAGTACTTC.

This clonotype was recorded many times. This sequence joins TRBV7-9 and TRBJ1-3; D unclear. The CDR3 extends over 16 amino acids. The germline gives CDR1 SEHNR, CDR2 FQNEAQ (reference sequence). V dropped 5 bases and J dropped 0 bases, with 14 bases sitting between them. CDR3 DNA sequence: TGTGCCAGCAGCCGCGGACCGGCCGCCTCTGGAAACACCATATATTTT. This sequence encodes CASSRGPAASGNTIYF.

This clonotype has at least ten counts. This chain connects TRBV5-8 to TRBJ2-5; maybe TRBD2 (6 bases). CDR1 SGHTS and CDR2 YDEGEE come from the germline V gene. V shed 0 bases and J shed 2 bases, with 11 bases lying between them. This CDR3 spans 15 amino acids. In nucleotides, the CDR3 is TGTGCCAGCAGCTTGGAATGGGACTCACAAGAGACCCAGTACTTC. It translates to CASSLEWDSQETQYF.